The 27 T cell receptor beta chains below come from one sample, sequenced in a study of cytomegalovirus exposure and HLA in healthy donors. PCR involved 60 Vbeta and 13 Jbeta primers. Measured with immunoSEQ multiplex PCR; TCRdb has only the in-frame clones, and not every one. The profile shows approximately 190,000 clones, roughly 80% of them singletons. Sequencing used PBMCs. These receptor sequences come from a man between 45 and 60 years old in good health and CMV-seronegative.

The chain employs TRBV5-5 and TRBJ2-3; 7 bases map to TRBD2. This CDR3 is built from 15 residues. V was pared by 6 bases and J by 2 bases, with 9 bases of the junction left unmatched. The V gene's germline CDR1 is SGHKS and CDR2 YYEKEE (reference sequence). CDR3 region: CASNPIRDYTDTQYF. CDR3 nucleotides: TGTGCCAGCAATCCCATCCGGGACTACACAGATACGCAGTATTTT. Together with reference TRBV5-5 and TRBJ2-3, the CDR3 gives the full variable domain: DAGVTQSPTHLIKTRGQQVTLRCSPISGHKSVSWYQQVLGQGPQFIFQYYEKEERGRGNFPDRFSARQFPNYSSELNVNALLLGDSALYLCASNPIRDYTDTQYFGPGTRLTVL.

In DNA, the CDR3 is TGTGCCAGCAGCCCCGCGGCTTATAACTATGGCTACACCTTC. Translation gives CASSPAAYNYGYTF. The rearrangement links TRBV7-9 to TRBJ1-2; D uncertain. Germline-derived CDR1 and CDR2 are SEHNR and FQNEAQ (reference sequence). V gave up 5 bases and J gave up 1 base, with 11 bases separating them. The CDR3 extends over 14 amino acids.

V usage is TRBV10-3 and J usage is TRBJ2-3, with 9 bases fitting TRBD2. V lost 0 bases to trimming and J lost 4 bases; unmatched junction nucleotides: 11. The CDR3 contains 18 residues. The V gene's germline CDR1 is ENHRY and CDR2 SYGVKD. The CDR3 bases are TGTGCCATCAGTGAGTCAGTCCTAGCGGGGCGTCGGGCAGATACGCAGTATTTT. This translates into CAISESVLAGRRADTQYF.

This chain uses TRBV18 with TRBJ1-3; D not certain. The V end lost 2 bases, the J end lost 0 bases, and 5 bases lay between the germline ends. The length of the CDR3 is 14 residues. Germline values: CDR1 KGHSH, CDR2 LQKENI. The CDR3 loop reads CASSPGDSGNTIYF. The CDR3 nucleotides are TGTGCCAGCTCACCAGGAGACTCTGGAAACACCATATATTTT.

V and J are TRBV6-1 and TRBJ2-2, with D maybe TRBD1 (6 bases). The CDR3 covers 13 residues. Germline V gene data show CDR1 as MNHNS and CDR2 as SASEGT. Trimming stripped 6 bases from V and 4 bases from J, with 9 bases between. In nucleotides, the CDR3 is TGTGCCAGCAGGGGGACACTCACCGGGGAGCTGTTTTTT. Amino acids: CASRGTLTGELFF.

The chain has TRBV4-2 and TRBJ2-1; no firm D call. The CDR3 is 12 amino acids. Germline values: CDR1 LGHNA, CDR2 YNFKEQ. V was clipped by 0 bases and J by 6 bases, with 3 bases between them. For the CDR3, the DNA is TGTGCCAGCAGCCAAGACTCCAATGAGCAGTTCTTC. It specifies CASSQDSNEQFF.

The J gene is TRBJ2-1, the V gene TRBV7-8, with D maybe TRBD1 (5 bases). V lost 4 bases and J lost 5, with 18 bases in between. This CDR3 region has 16 residues. The germline CDR1 and CDR2 sequences are SGHVS and FQNEAQ. CDR3 sequence reads: CASSSSDTKGHNEQFF. CDR3 sequence (DNA): TGTGCCAGCAGCTCATCGGACACTAAGGGGCACAATGAGCAGTTCTTC.

This clone has only a few counts. This sequence joins TRBV7-8 and TRBJ2-1; D gene ambiguous. V shed 1 base and J shed 6 bases, with 10 bases lying between them. Germline CDR1 and CDR2: SGHVS and FQNEAQ. The CDR3 extends over 14 amino acids. CDR3: CASSLVETTNEQFF. CDR3 nucleotides: TGTGCCAGCAGCTTAGTGGAAACTACCAATGAGCAGTTCTTC.

This clone appeared a few times. The rearrangement links TRBV5-6 to TRBJ2-1; 8 positions agree with TRBD1. V trimming: 4 bases; J trimming: 2 bases; junction bases outside the gene matches: 8. Germline values: CDR1 SGHDT, CDR2 YYEEEE. The CDR3 has 16 amino acids. The CDR3 nucleotides are TGTGCCAGCAGCGACTGGACAGGGTTAACCTACAATGAGCAGTTCTTC. Protein: CASSDWTGLTYNEQFF.

The chain's CDR3 is CSVETLQRGSNEQFF. As DNA, the CDR3 is TGCAGCGTTGAGACTTTGCAGCGGGGGAGTAATGAGCAGTTCTTC. The V call is TRBV29-1, the J call TRBJ2-1; 8 bases are shared with TRBD2. This CDR3 spans 15 amino acids. The V gene end was trimmed by 3 bases and the J gene end by 7 bases; junction bases not matched to a gene: 11. CDR1 and CDR2 from the germline V gene are SQVTM and ANQGSEA.

The chain is built from TRBV7-9 and TRBJ2-5, with 8 bases identical to TRBD1. Trimming cost V 5 bases and J 5 bases; bases outside gene matches: 7. This CDR3 region has 14 residues. Looked up from germline, CDR1 is SEHNR and CDR2 is FQNEAQ (reference sequence). The CDR3 sequence is CASSDRGGHETQYF. Written as DNA, the CDR3 is TGTGCCAGCAGCGACAGGGGCGGGCACGAGACCCAGTACTTC. The variable domain in full, completed from reference TRBV7-9 and TRBJ2-5, reads DTGVSQNPRHKITKRGQNVTFRCDPISEHNRLYWYRQTLGQGPEFLTYFQNEAQLEKSRLLSDRFSAERPKGSFSTLEIQRTEQGDSAMYLCASSDRGGHETQYFGPGTRLLVL.

The chain employs TRBV5-5 and TRBJ2-1, with 7 positions matching TRBD2. Germline CDR1 and CDR2: SGHKS and YYEKEE (reference sequence). The CDR3 length is 15 residues. V lost 0 bases to trimming and J lost 0 bases; unmatched junction nucleotides: 0. The CDR3 DNA sequence: TGTGCCAGCAGCTTGGGGGGGGGCTCCTACAATGAGCAGTTCTTC. Translating gives CASSLGGGSYNEQFF.

V usage is TRBV4-1 and J usage is TRBJ2-3; 8 bases agree with TRBD2. The CDR3 is 15 residues long. The germline V gene encodes CDR1 MGHRA and CDR2 YSYEKL. V dropped 4 bases and J dropped 3; count of bases not matched to a gene: 6. CDR3 DNA sequence: TGCGCCAGCAGCCCTTGGGGCGGGGGGACAGATACGCAGTATTTT. It yields the protein CASSPWGGGTDTQYF.

The J gene is TRBJ1-1, the V gene TRBV27; possible D gene TRBD1, 5 bases. Germline V gene sequence: CDR1 MNHEY, CDR2 SMNVEV (reference sequence). CDR3 length equals 14 residues. Trimming stripped 2 bases from V and 0 bases from J, with 7 bases between. The CDR3 nucleotides are TGTGCCAGCAGTTTAGGACACTTGAACACTGAAGCTTTCTTT. Translating it yields CASSLGHLNTEAFF.

This chain uses TRBV30 with TRBJ2-7; weak D call: TRBD1 (6 bases). V lost 5 bases, J lost 0 bases, and 8 bases lay in between. Germline values: CDR1 GTSNPN, CDR2 SVGIG (reference sequence). The CDR3 runs to 12 residues. Written as DNA, the CDR3 is TGTGCCTGGGGGGACATCTCCTACGAGCAGTACTTC. It is translated as CAWGDISYEQYF.

The chain has TRBV6-5 and TRBJ2-2; perhaps TRBD2 as D (5 bases). From germline, CDR1 is MNHEY and CDR2 SVGAGI. Trimming cost V 7 bases and J 10 bases, with 10 bases left between them. The CDR3 consists of 11 residues. The CDR3 DNA is TGTGCCAGCAAGGGCGGGTTGGAGCTGTTTTTT. Translating it yields CASKGGLELFF.

This chain links TRBV5-6 with TRBJ1-1; D unclear. Germline V gives CDR1 SGHDT, CDR2 YYEEEE. The germline V and J ends were trimmed by 5 bases and 3 bases, with 5 bases remaining between them. This CDR3 is built from 11 residues. The DNA for the CDR3 is TGTGCCAGCAGTGCGGACACTGAAGCTTTCTTT. The encoded protein is CASSADTEAFF.

The V and J genes are TRBV25-1 and TRBJ2-7, with D unclear. With 5 bases removed from V and 2 bases from J, the gap between germline ends came to 10 bases. Germline V gene sequence: CDR1 MGHDK, CDR2 SYGVNS. The CDR3 runs 13 residues. CDR3 in amino acids: CASSSDPPYEQYF. DNA of the CDR3: TGTGCCAGCAGTAGCGACCCACCCTACGAGCAGTACTTC.

The chain uses TRBV4-2 and TRBJ2-3; maybe TRBD1 (6 bases). The CDR3 has 16 amino acids. CDR1 is LGHNA, CDR2 YNFKEQ, per germline. V was pared by 2 bases and J by 9 bases, with 21 bases between. The CDR3 loop is CASSQSGATIGETQYF. The CDR3 region has the DNA TGTGCCAGCAGCCAATCAGGGGCGACGATCGGCGAAACGCAGTATTTT.

This clone was seen a few times. The chain recombines TRBV11-2 with TRBJ1-5; 7 bases agree with TRBD1. V was pared by 3 bases and J by 2 bases, with 4 bases of the junction left unmatched. Germline V gene data show CDR1 as SGHAT and CDR2 as FQNNGV. This CDR3 has 15 amino acids. The CDR3 nucleotides are TGTGCCAGCAGCTTCGGCACAGGGGGCAATCAGCCCCAGCATTTT. Its translation is CASSFGTGGNQPQHF. Supplemented by reference TRBV11-2 and TRBJ1-5, the full variable domain reads EAGVAQSPRYKIIEKRQSVAFWCNPISGHATLYWYQQILGQGPKLLIQFQNNGVVDDSQLPKDRFSAERLKGVDSTLKIQPAKLEDSAVYLCASSFGTGGNQPQHFGDGTRLSIL.

This clone was observed a handful of times. This chain uses TRBV4-1 with TRBJ2-1; D possibly corresponds to TRBD2 (7 bases). The germline gives CDR1 MGHRA, CDR2 YSYEKL. Between the trimmed V and J ends, which lost 1 base and 6 bases, there was a span of 16 bases. This CDR3 spans 16 amino acids. CDR3 nucleotides: TGCGCCAGCAGCCAAGTGAGGGGAGGGACACTCAATGAGCAGTTCTTC. Protein product: CASSQVRGGTLNEQFF.

V is TRBV2 and J is TRBJ2-3; 7 nucleotides line up with TRBD2. The CDR3 contains 14 residues. V lost 10 bases and J lost 0; bases outside the gene matches: 7. From germline, CDR1 is SNHLY and CDR2 FYNNEI. CDR3 sequence (DNA): TGTGCCACATGGGAGGGATCTAGCACAGATACGCAGTATTTT. It yields the protein CATWEGSSTDTQYF.

This chain joins TRBV9 and TRBJ2-1, with TRBD1 identical over 9 bases. With 0 bases clipped from V and 6 bases from J, the junction kept 4 bases outside the gene matches. Germline V gene sequence: CDR1 SGDLS, CDR2 YYNGEE. This CDR3 contains 15 residues. The CDR3 protein is CASSVAGQGINEQFF. CDR3 coding DNA: TGTGCCAGCAGCGTAGCCGGACAGGGGATCAATGAGCAGTTCTTC.

With respect to this clone: Lacking the conserved final phenylalanine or tryptophan, this CDR3 likely reflects a read error. The DNA is left out, because the CDR3 cannot be placed on it with certainty; the CDR3 is given as TCRdb lists it. The chain couples TRBV6-6 to TRBJ1-2; the listed D gene, TRBD1, was not tested against the DNA. The V gene's germline CDR1 is MNHNY and CDR2 SVGAGI (reference sequence). The length of the CDR3 is 11 amino acids, counting both ends. The CDR3 sequence is CASSWYSGTTI.

V gene TRBV18 combines with J gene TRBJ1-1; possibly TRBD1 for D (6 bases). This CDR3 has 14 amino acids. The V and J ends lost 0 bases and 11 bases respectively, with 16 bases between them. Germline assignment: CDR1 KGHSH and CDR2 LQKENI. CDR3 nucleotides: TGTGCCAGCTCACCACCGGTGGAGTACAGGGCTGCTTTCTTT. It encodes CASSPPVEYRAAFF.

The rearrangement uses TRBV7-9 and TRBJ1-3, with D maybe TRBD1 (5 bases). Per the germline V gene, CDR1 is SEHNR and CDR2 is FQNEAQ (reference sequence). This CDR3 has 16 amino acids. V lost 8 bases, J lost 0 bases, and 17 bases lay in between. The CDR3 reads CASGSITGFSGNTIYF. The DNA of the CDR3 is TGTGCCAGCGGAAGTATTACAGGCTTCTCTGGAAACACCATATATTTT. The entire variable domain, with the rest obtained from reference TRBV7-9 and TRBJ1-3, is as follows: DTGVSQNPRHKITKRGQNVTFRCDPISEHNRLYWYRQTLGQGPEFLTYFQNEAQLEKSRLLSDRFSAERPKGSFSTLEIQRTEQGDSAMYLCASGSITGFSGNTIYFGEGSWLTVV.

The chain is built from TRBV7-2 and TRBJ1-5; TRBD1 matches at 7 bases. Germline CDR1 reads SGHTA; CDR2 reads FQGNSA. After removal of 5 bases from V and 4 bases from J, the junction contained 2 bases not matched to a gene. This CDR3 is 13 amino acids long. CDR3 protein: CASSQQGNQPQHF. In nucleotides, the CDR3 is TGTGCCAGCAGCCAACAGGGGAATCAGCCCCAGCATTTT.